This T cell receptor (beta chain) was observed in a study of T cell responses to AZD1222 COVID-19 vaccine. Here immunoSEQ multiplex PCR was the method, and the copy in TCRdb shows in-frame clones only, minus some. The data hold approximately 110,000 clones, with more than 85% observed a single time. CDR1 and CDR2 (germline): MDHEN, SYDVKM. This CDR3 comprises 15 residues. With 6 bases clipped from V and 1 base from J, the junction kept 8 bases outside the gene matches. General study points: Donors skewed white British and female; clonal diversity was possibly underestimated. CD4 TCRs linked to vaccination spanned spike, dominating at 160-218 and 743-854.

Comment on this clone: Its antigen is unidentified.

The chain is built from TRBV28 and TRBJ1-2, with 7 bases fitting TRBD1. The material was peripheral blood, obtained on day 0 of AZD1222 vaccination. The receptor's source is an adult in good health. The CDR3 region is CASRPTGQGNYGYTF. The CDR3 region has the DNA TGTGCCAGCAGGCCGACAGGGCAGGGTAACTATGGCTACACCTTC.